Below are 22 T cell receptor beta chains sequenced from a single sample in a study of human T cells and chemical hapten exposure (dated by TCRdb to the early 2020s). The library came from RACE. These reads were obtained on a NextSeq 500. TCRdb ran its own pipeline on the public reads, namely fastp trimming at Q25 and MiXCR clone calling, and kept in-frame beta chains. Each CDR3 protein appears once, grouped with its most common genes and DNA. The sample table contains 180,000 or so distinct CDR3 sequences; only one count was recorded for roughly 15% of them. Less than 2% of the sample is in the top ten clones. Taken with the paper, the label for time point translates to: patch test 1, 2 weeks after DPC sensitization. What the treatment or condition label conveys for this sample: therapeutic diphenylcyclopropenone sensitization with weekly scalp DPC. The sequencing here drew on whole blood, taken in connection with sensitization to the hapten diphenylcyclopropenone (DPC). The origin of the receptors is a woman in her twenties or thirties with alopecia areata. Some clones in this sample may be carry-over from other donors' samples.

J is TRBJ1-5 and V is TRBV5-1, with D perhaps matching TRBD1 (5 bases). CDR3 length: 16 residues. From germline, CDR1 is SGHRS and CDR2 YFSETQ. Trimming removed 0 bases from V and 4 bases from J, with 14 bases in between. DNA for the CDR3: TGCGCCAGCAGCTTGGGACCAGGGACGGGTAATCAGCCCCAGCATTTT. Encoded protein: CASSLGPGTGNQPQHF.

This clonotype was seen a handful of times. The rearrangement links TRBV10-3 to TRBJ1-1; D is uncertain. Germline assignment: CDR1 ENHRY and CDR2 SYGVKD. This CDR3 is built from 13 residues. The CDR3 DNA sequence: TGTGCAAACGGCAGGACGATGAACACTGAAGCTTTCTTT. Translating it yields CANGRTMNTEAFF.

This clonotype was counted a single time. The chain recombines TRBV5-1 with TRBJ2-1; TRBD1 is a possible D gene (6 bases). The CDR3 runs 13 residues. The germline gives CDR1 SGHRS, CDR2 YFSETQ. The V end lost 0 bases, the J end lost 12 bases, and 13 bases lay between the germline ends. CDR3 sequence reads: CASSLVRGRGQFF. The CDR3 nucleotides read TGCGCCAGCAGCTTGGTCAGGGGCCGTGGGCAGTTCTTC.

This clonotype was detected a few times. The CDR3 DNA reads TGTGCCAGCAGCTCACCAGCGGGAGCCATCTCCTACGAGCAGTACTTC. This translates into CASSSPAGAISYEQYF. The chain links TRBV7-9 to TRBJ2-7; 8 bases agree with TRBD2. This CDR3 spans 16 amino acids. Trimming took 4 bases from V and 0 from J; bases not matched to a gene: 8. Germline-derived CDR1 and CDR2 are SEHNR and FQNEAQ (reference sequence). Variable domain in full (rest from reference TRBV7-9 and TRBJ2-7): DTGVSQNPRHKITKRGQNVTFRCDPISEHNRLYWYRQTLGQGPEFLTYFQNEAQLEKSRLLSDRFSAERPKGSFSTLEIQRTEQGDSAMYLCASSSPAGAISYEQYFGPGTRLTVT.

The table lists this clonotype with a few counts. The chain combines TRBV5-1 with TRBJ2-7; D could derive from TRBD1 or TRBD2 (5 bases each). The CDR3 has 15 residues. The germline V and J ends were trimmed by 4 bases and 0 bases, with 14 bases remaining between them. Germline CDR1 and CDR2: SGHRS and YFSETQ. CDR3 nucleotides: TGCGCCAGCAGCGAGGGGACCGCAAGCTCCTACGAGCAGTACTTC. This sequence encodes CASSEGTASSYEQYF.

This clonotype came up many times. The V call is TRBV7-3, the J call TRBJ1-1; the D is unclear. From germline, CDR1 is SGHTA and CDR2 FQGTGA. With 2 bases removed from V and 4 bases from J, the gap between germline ends came to 8 bases. CDR3 length equals 13 residues. The CDR3 loop reads CASSLDKVTEAFF. Written as DNA, the CDR3 is TGTGCCAGCAGCTTAGACAAAGTCACTGAAGCTTTCTTT. The full variable domain, in which reference TRBV7-3 and TRBJ1-1 provide the parts outside the CDR3, is GAGVSQTPSNKVTEKGKYVELRCDPISGHTALYWYRQSLGQGPEFLIYFQGTGAADDSGLPNDRFFAVRPEGSVSTLKIQRTERGDSAVYLCASSLDKVTEAFFGQGTRLTVV.

The table lists this clonotype with a few counts. J is TRBJ2-3 and V is TRBV29-1, with D unresolved. This CDR3 has 11 amino acids. Germline assignment: CDR1 SQVTM and CDR2 ANQGSEA. Trimming cost V 6 bases and J 3 bases, with 7 bases left between them. CDR3 region: CSVEWTDTQYF. The CDR3 DNA reads TGCAGCGTGGAGTGGACAGATACGCAGTATTTT.

This chain joins TRBV4-3 and TRBJ2-2; D uncertain. V dropped 0 bases and J dropped 3 bases, with 5 bases sitting between them. The CDR3 has 14 residues. The germline V gene encodes CDR1 LGHNA and CDR2 YSLEER. The CDR3 DNA follows: TGCGCCAGCAGCCAAGATGCGTACACCGGGGAGCTGTTTTTT. Encoded protein: CASSQDAYTGELFF.

This clonotype was seen more than once but under ten times. The rearrangement uses TRBV4-3 and TRBJ2-5, with D tentatively TRBD1 (5 bases). The CDR3 length is 15 residues. CDR1 and CDR2 from the germline V gene are LGHNA and YSLEER. The V end was cut by 0 bases, the J end by 7 bases, with 15 bases between. This chain's CDR3 is CASSQDTQGLATQYF. The CDR3 bases are TGCGCCAGCAGCCAAGATACCCAGGGCCTCGCGACCCAGTACTTC.

The gene calls are TRBV20-1 and TRBJ2-7, with 9 bases that match TRBD1. The CDR3 loop spans 13 amino acids. The germline V gene encodes CDR1 DFQATT and CDR2 SNEGSKA (reference sequence). V shed 8 bases, J shed 4 bases, and the junction held 9 bases outside the gene matches. CDR3 protein: CSHPSGTGYEQYF. In nucleotides, the CDR3 is TGCAGTCACCCTTCCGGGACAGGGTACGAGCAGTACTTC.

This clonotype was recorded a few times. V usage is TRBV3-1 and J usage is TRBJ2-1; D gene ambiguous. With 3 bases removed from V and 3 bases from J, the gap between germline ends came to 12 bases. This CDR3 is 15 amino acids long. Germline V CDR1 and CDR2: LGHDT, YNNKEL (reference sequence). The CDR3 here is CASSHSSSFYNEQFF. The CDR3 DNA sequence: TGTGCCAGCAGCCACAGCTCCTCCTTCTACAATGAGCAGTTCTTC.

The chain uses TRBV25-1 and TRBJ1-6; possibly TRBD1 for D (6 bases). Germline assignment: CDR1 MGHDK and CDR2 SYGVNS. V dropped 4 bases and J dropped 6 bases, with 10 bases sitting between them. The CDR3 spans 14 residues. The CDR3 coding sequence is TGTGCCAGCAGTGGGGGGGCAAGTAATTCACCCCTCCACTTT. This gives the protein CASSGGASNSPLHF.

This clonotype showed up just a few times. The chain has TRBV29-1 and TRBJ1-1; D gene unclear. V was trimmed by 7 bases and J by 5 bases, leaving 8 bases between them. From germline, CDR1 is SQVTM and CDR2 ANQGSEA. The CDR3 has 10 amino acids. The DNA for the CDR3 is TGCAGCGGCGTCGAAACTGAAGCTTTCTTT. It translates to CSGVETEAFF.

The V gene is TRBV7-2, the J gene TRBJ1-2; 7 bases are shared with TRBD1. After removal of 5 bases from V and 8 bases from J, the junction contained 8 bases not matched to a gene. The V gene's germline CDR1 is SGHTA and CDR2 FQGNSA. This CDR3 has 13 amino acids. CDR3 bases: TGTGCCAGCAGCAATCACAGGGGACGCGGCTACACCTTC. Translation: CASSNHRGRGYTF.

The chain combines TRBV30 with TRBJ2-7; D may be TRBD2 (6 bases). Per the germline V gene, CDR1 is GTSNPN and CDR2 is SVGIG (reference sequence). V was trimmed by 0 bases and J by 6 bases, leaving 9 bases between them. The CDR3 contains 12 residues. Here the CDR3 reads CAWSVLGGEQYF. In DNA form, the CDR3 reads TGTGCCTGGAGTGTTTTGGGGGGCGAGCAGTACTTC.

The V call is TRBV7-9, the J call TRBJ1-5; D call uncertain. The germline V gene has CDR1 SEHNR and CDR2 FQNEAQ (reference sequence). Trimming cost V 0 bases and J 7 bases, with 4 bases left between them. CDR3 length: 12 residues. The CDR3 loop is CASSLAGQPQHF. The CDR3 DNA reads as TGTGCCAGCAGCTTAGCAGGGCAGCCCCAGCATTTT.

This clonotype was seen a handful of times. The DNA for the CDR3 is TGTGCCAGTTCCGGGGCCAGGGGGCGATACGAGCAGTACTTC. Translated: CASSGARGRYEQYF. V and J are TRBV6-1 and TRBJ2-7; 8 nucleotides align to TRBD1. There are 14 residues in the CDR3. The germline V gene encodes CDR1 MNHNS and CDR2 SASEGT. V was clipped by 9 bases and J by 4 bases; unmatched bases: 11.

This clonotype was counted only a few times. This chain connects TRBV5-4 to TRBJ1-1; D possibly corresponds to TRBD1 (5 bases). Germline CDR1 SGHNT, CDR2 YYREEE (reference sequence). Trimming pared 5 bases from V and 0 bases from J, leaving 14 bases between. This CDR3 has 15 amino acids. CDR3 bases: TGTGCCAGCAGGTTAGGGCAGGGCCTGAACACTGAAGCTTTCTTT. The encoded protein is CASRLGQGLNTEAFF.

This rearrangement joins TRBV12-3 or TRBV12-4 to TRBJ1-5; D perhaps matches TRBD1 (5 bases). This CDR3 has 14 amino acids. V dropped 8 bases and J dropped 4 bases, with 15 bases sitting between them. The CDR3 DNA sequence: TGTGCCAGCGGGCCTGGTGGGGGGAATCAGCCCCAGCATTTT. Residues: CASGPGGGNQPQHF.

In this sample, this clonotype turned up a few times. This chain connects TRBV5-1 to TRBJ2-1; no firm D call. The V gene lost 0 bases and the J gene lost 0 bases, with 7 bases spanning the gap. Germline values: CDR1 SGHRS, CDR2 YFSETQ. The CDR3 spans 15 residues. The CDR3 DNA follows: TGCGCCAGCAGCTTGGGGCTGCTCTCCTACAATGAGCAGTTCTTC. Protein: CASSLGLLSYNEQFF.

In its sample, this clonotype was seen many times. The chain couples TRBV7-9 to TRBJ2-2; D may match TRBD1 or TRBD2 (5 bases each). The CDR3 has 12 residues. With 7 bases removed from V and 5 bases from J, the gap between germline ends came to 8 bases. Germline V gives CDR1 SEHNR, CDR2 FQNEAQ (reference sequence). CDR3 sequence: CASIWGTGELFF. The CDR3 DNA reads TGTGCCAGCATCTGGGGGACCGGGGAGCTGTTTTTT.

The CDR3 DNA reads TGTGCCAGCAGCCAAGCGGGGCTTTTAAGTGAGCAGTTCTTC. It encodes CASSQAGLLSEQFF. The chain recombines TRBV14 with TRBJ2-1, with D possibly being TRBD1 or TRBD2 (5 bases each). This CDR3 contains 14 residues. Germline CDR1 SGHDN, CDR2 FVKESK. Trimming shortened V by 1 base and J by 9 bases, and 13 bases separated the two germline ends.